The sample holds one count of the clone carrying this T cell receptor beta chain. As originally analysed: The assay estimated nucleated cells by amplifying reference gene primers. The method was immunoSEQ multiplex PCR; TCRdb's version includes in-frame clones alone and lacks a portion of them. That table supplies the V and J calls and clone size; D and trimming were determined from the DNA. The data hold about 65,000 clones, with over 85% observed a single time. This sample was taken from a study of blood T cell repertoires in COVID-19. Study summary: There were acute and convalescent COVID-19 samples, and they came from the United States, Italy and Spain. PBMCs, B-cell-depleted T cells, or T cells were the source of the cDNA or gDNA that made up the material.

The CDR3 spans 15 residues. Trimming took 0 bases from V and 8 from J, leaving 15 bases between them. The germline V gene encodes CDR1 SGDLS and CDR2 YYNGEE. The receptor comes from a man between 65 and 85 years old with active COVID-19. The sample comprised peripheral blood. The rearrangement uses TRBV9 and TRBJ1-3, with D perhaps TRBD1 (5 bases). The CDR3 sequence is CASSVGQIVVDTIYF. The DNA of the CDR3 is TGTGCCAGCAGCGTAGGACAGATCGTTGTGGACACCATATATTTT. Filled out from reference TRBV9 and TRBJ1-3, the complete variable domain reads DSGVTQTPKHLITATGQRVTLRCSPRSGDLSVYWYQQSLDQGLQFLIQYYNGEERAKGNILERFSAQQFPDLHSELNLSSLELGDSALYFCASSVGQIVVDTIYFGEGSWLTVV.